The 23 T cell receptor beta chains reported below all come from one sample, sequenced in a study of OX40 agonist ivuxolimab in advanced cancers. Profiled with immunoSEQ multiplex PCR; TCRdb holds only in-frame clones, not every one. The data show over 150,000 clones, 94% seen once. The sample consisted of CD4+ or CD8+ T cells sorted from blood, taken in a trial of the OX40 agonist ivuxolimab. Source of these receptors: an adult with an advanced solid tumor such as melanoma, head and neck, liver or kidney cancer.

V is TRBV10-2 and J is TRBJ1-5; D gene uncertain. The V end was cut by 6 bases, the J end by 0 bases, with 6 bases between. Germline CDR1 reads WSHSY; CDR2 reads SAAADI. The CDR3 contains 13 residues. The CDR3 reads CASRGNSNQPQHF. The CDR3 nucleotides are TGCGCCAGCAGGGGGAATAGCAATCAGCCCCAGCATTTT.

The V and J genes are TRBV7-2 and TRBJ2-7; 11 bases line up with TRBD1. J gave up 0 bases and V 3 bases, and 10 bases lay outside the gene matches. The germline gives CDR1 SGHTA, CDR2 FQGNSA. This CDR3 is 18 amino acids long. As DNA, the CDR3 is TGTGCCAGCAGCTTTGCCGGGACAGGGGGAGAAAGCTCCTACGAGCAGTACTTC. Translated, it gives CASSFAGTGGESSYEQYF.

The chain uses TRBV6-5 and TRBJ1-1, with no clear D. V was pared by 11 bases and J by 4 bases, with 11 bases between. This CDR3 comprises 11 residues. CDR1 and CDR2 from the germline V gene are MNHEY and SVGAGI. The CDR3 region is CALQPRTEAFF. In nucleotides, the CDR3 is TGTGCCCTGCAGCCCCGCACTGAAGCTTTCTTT.

This clone was recorded only once. Other DNA sequences in this sample translate to the same CDR3. The rearrangement joins TRBV6-1 to TRBJ1-1; 8 positions match TRBD1. The CDR3 consists of 12 residues. V trimming: 5 bases; J trimming: 4 bases; junction bases outside the gene matches: 0. In germline, CDR1 is MNHNS, CDR2 SASEGT. The CDR3 nucleotides read TGTGCCAGCAGTACAGGGGGCACTGAAGCTTTCTTT. The encoded protein is CASSTGGTEAFF.

This chain links TRBV18 with TRBJ1-5; TRBD1 is a possible D gene (6 bases). The CDR3 spans 15 residues. The V and J ends lost 3 bases and 1 base respectively, with 10 bases between them. CDR1 is KGHSH and CDR2 is LQKENI in the germline V gene. For the CDR3, the DNA is TGTGCCAGCTCACCGAGGGGGATAAGCAATCAGCCCCAGCATTTT. It encodes CASSPRGISNQPQHF.

The rearrangement joins TRBV7-9 to TRBJ2-7; 12 bases align to TRBD1. From germline, CDR1 is SEHNR and CDR2 FQNEAQ (reference sequence). There are 15 residues in the CDR3. With V trimmed by 4 bases and J by 6 bases, 7 bases remained unmatched. The CDR3 is CASSSQGQGASEQYF. The CDR3 coding sequence is TGTGCCAGCAGCTCCCAGGGACAGGGGGCAAGCGAGCAGTACTTC. Looking up the rest from reference TRBV7-9 and TRBJ2-7 gives the full variable domain: DTGVSQNPRHKITKRGQNVTFRCDPISEHNRLYWYRQTLGQGPEFLTYFQNEAQLEKSRLLSDRFSAERPKGSFSTLEIQRTEQGDSAMYLCASSSQGQGASEQYFGPGTRLTVT.

This chain connects TRBV9 to TRBJ2-7; 9 bases align to TRBD2. The CDR3 runs 15 residues. CDR1 SGDLS and CDR2 YYNGEE come from the germline V gene. The V and J ends lost 4 bases and 2 bases, in that order; junction bases with no gene match: 7. The CDR3 is CASSKQAGGPYEQYF. The CDR3 DNA is TGTGCCAGCAGCAAGCAAGCGGGAGGTCCCTACGAGCAGTACTTC.

CDR3 in amino acids: CASSPTKRNIQYF. The CDR3 region has the DNA TGTGCCAGCAGTCCCACAAAACGAAACATTCAGTACTTC. This chain joins TRBV27 and TRBJ2-4; no reliable D call. The germline V gene encodes CDR1 MNHEY and CDR2 SMNVEV (reference sequence). The CDR3 is 13 amino acids. Trimming shortened V by 5 bases and J by 6 bases, and 11 bases separated the two germline ends.

This clone was detected only once. The chain joins TRBV18 to TRBJ1-1, with a tentative D call TRBD1 (5 bases). The germline V gene has CDR1 KGHSH and CDR2 LQKENI. The CDR3 is made up of 15 amino acids. V was shortened by 6 bases and J by 5 bases, with 19 bases between the two germline ends. The CDR3 loop reads CASSRAQGKGTEAFF. Written as DNA, the CDR3 is TGTGCCAGCTCGAGGGCCCAGGGAAAGGGGACTGAAGCTTTCTTT. The complete variable domain, with remaining parts taken from reference TRBV18 and TRBJ1-1, reads NAGVMQNPRHLVRRRGQEARLRCSPMKGHSHVYWYRQLPEEGLKFMVYLQKENIIDESGMPKERFSAEFPKEGPSILRIQQVVRGDSAAYFCASSRAQGKGTEAFFGQGTRLTVV.

The chain joins TRBV18 to TRBJ2-7; D possibly corresponds to TRBD1 (5 bases). Deletions cut 3 bases from V and 3 bases from J, with 12 bases between. The CDR3 totals 14 residues. Germline CDR1 KGHSH, CDR2 LQKENI. For the CDR3, the DNA is TGTGCCAGCTCACCCCCGGCAGGGTACTACGAGCAGTACTTC. As protein: CASSPPAGYYEQYF.

This clone was counted once. The chain employs TRBV18 and TRBJ2-7; a possible D gene is TRBD1 (6 bases). With 2 bases removed from V and 6 bases from J, the gap between germline ends came to 14 bases. The CDR3 is 14 residues long. Germline CDR1 KGHSH, CDR2 LQKENI. The CDR3 region has the DNA TGTGCCAGCTCACCAGGAGAGTGGGGGCTCGAGCAGTACTTC. Encoded protein: CASSPGEWGLEQYF. Full variable domain (rest looked up from reference TRBV18 and TRBJ2-7): NAGVMQNPRHLVRRRGQEARLRCSPMKGHSHVYWYRQLPEEGLKFMVYLQKENIIDESGMPKERFSAEFPKEGPSILRIQQVVRGDSAAYFCASSPGEWGLEQYFGPGTRLTVT.

In its sample, this clone was seen once. The genes are TRBV7-9 and TRBJ2-7, with 9 bases that match TRBD1. The CDR3 is made up of 14 amino acids. V was clipped by 4 bases and J by 2 bases; unmatched bases: 3. Germline loops: CDR1 SEHNR, CDR2 FQNEAQ (reference sequence). CDR3 region: CASSWGQGAYEQYF. DNA for the CDR3: TGTGCCAGCAGCTGGGGACAGGGAGCCTACGAGCAGTACTTC.

The chain employs TRBV5-1 and TRBJ2-1; 11 bases agree with TRBD1. CDR3 size: 15 residues. Germline V gene data show CDR1 as SGHRS and CDR2 as YFSETQ. V was clipped by 5 bases and J by 9 bases; unmatched bases: 10. CDR3 sequence (DNA): TGCGCCAGCAGATCGGACAGGGGGCGGGTTGGTGAGCAGTTCTTC. Protein sequence: CASRSDRGRVGEQFF. The variable domain in full, with the rest retrieved from reference TRBV5-1 and TRBJ2-1, is KAGVTQTPRYLIKTRGQQVTLSCSPISGHRSVSWYQQTPGQGLQFLFEYFSETQRNKGNFPGRFSGRQFSNSRSEMNVSTLELGDSALYLCASRSDRGRVGEQFFGPGTRLTVL.

The chain recombines TRBV7-2 with TRBJ1-2; 9 bases align to TRBD1. V dropped 5 bases and J dropped 8; count of bases not matched to a gene: 9. The length of the CDR3 is 14 residues. Looked up from germline, CDR1 is SGHTA and CDR2 is FQGNSA. DNA for the CDR3: TGTGCCAGCAGCCTCCGGACAGGGGAAGGCGGCTACACCTTC. Translation gives CASSLRTGEGGYTF. The full variable domain, with the rest looked up from reference TRBV7-2 and TRBJ1-2, is GAGVSQSPSNKVTEKGKDVELRCDPISGHTALYWYRQSLGQGLEFLIYFQGNSAPDKSGLPSDRFSAERTGGSVSTLTIQRTQQEDSAVYLCASSLRTGEGGYTFGSGTRLTVV.

This clone was picked up one time. The chain has TRBV12-5 and TRBJ2-1, with TRBD1 matching 11 bases. The J segment lost 4 bases and the V segment lost 5 bases, leaving 4 bases of the junction unmatched. The germline V gene encodes CDR1 LGHNT and CDR2 FRNRAP. The length of the CDR3 is 15 residues. The CDR3 DNA is TGTGCTAGTGGTCTCGGGACAGGGGGGTACAATGAGCAGTTCTTC. Its protein product is CASGLGTGGYNEQFF.

This clone was seen once. V gene TRBV7-2 combines with J gene TRBJ1-5; maybe TRBD1 (5 bases). Germline lookup yields CDR1 SGHTA and CDR2 FQGNSA. Trimming pared 6 bases from V and 0 bases from J, leaving 12 bases between. There are 15 residues in the CDR3. The CDR3 protein is CASSRGGISNQPQHF. The CDR3 DNA sequence: TGTGCCAGCAGTCGGGGGGGGATTAGCAATCAGCCCCAGCATTTT.

DNA of the CDR3: TGTGCCAGCAGCTTTGACAGGGTCACTGAAGCTTTCTTT. Residues: CASSFDRVTEAFF. V is TRBV5-8 and J is TRBJ1-1, with 7 bases lining up with TRBD1. CDR1 and CDR2 (germline): SGHTS, YDEGEE. The CDR3 loop spans 13 amino acids. The V and J ends lost 2 bases and 4 bases, in that order; junction bases with no gene match: 2.

The rearrangement uses TRBV5-1 and TRBJ2-3; 10 nucleotides match TRBD2. CDR1 is SGHRS and CDR2 is YFSETQ in the germline V gene. This CDR3 has 16 residues. After removal of 0 bases from V and 6 bases from J, the junction contained 7 bases not matched to a gene. The CDR3 is CASSLGLLAGADTQYF. For the CDR3, the DNA is TGCGCCAGCAGCTTGGGTCTGCTAGCGGGGGCCGATACGCAGTATTTT.

The V gene is TRBV7-6, the J gene TRBJ2-1; no reliable D call. CDR1 is SGHVS, CDR2 FNYEAQ, per germline. The V end was cut by 5 bases, the J end by 7 bases, with 15 bases between. The CDR3 has 14 residues. DNA for the CDR3: TGTGCCAGCAGCCCTTATACTTTGCCTAATGAGCAGTTCTTC. As protein: CASSPYTLPNEQFF.

This clone was counted once. The rearrangement joins TRBV6-6 to TRBJ2-7; maybe TRBD2 (5 bases). The CDR3 loop spans 14 amino acids. Trimming pared 8 bases from V and 0 bases from J, leaving 14 bases between. Germline V gene data show CDR1 as MNHNY and CDR2 as SVGAGI (reference sequence). The CDR3 here is CASDGRAASYEQYF. DNA for the CDR3: TGTGCCAGCGATGGGCGGGCGGCCTCCTACGAGCAGTACTTC.

The chain links TRBV4-1 to TRBJ2-7; the D gene could be TRBD1 or TRBD2 (6 bases each). V dropped 8 bases and J dropped 2 bases, with 16 bases sitting between them. In germline, CDR1 is MGHRA, CDR2 YSYEKL. The CDR3 is made up of 14 amino acids. Here the CDR3 reads CASRGPSPPYEQYF. CDR3 DNA sequence: TGCGCCAGCCGGGGGCCCAGCCCCCCCTACGAGCAGTACTTC.

V and J are TRBV4-2 and TRBJ2-7; D ambiguous. Germline V CDR1 and CDR2: LGHNA, YNFKEQ. The CDR3 totals 14 residues. V was trimmed by 1 base and J by 4 bases, leaving 11 bases between them. The CDR3 loop is CASSQAVDRYEQYF. The CDR3 nucleotides read TGTGCCAGCAGCCAAGCGGTGGATCGGTACGAGCAGTACTTC.

V and J are TRBV6-5 and TRBJ1-1; the D gene is possibly TRBD1 (5 bases). Germline V gene data show CDR1 as MNHEY and CDR2 as SVGAGI. This CDR3 has 14 amino acids. Trimming stripped 5 bases from V and 1 base from J, with 11 bases between. In DNA form, the CDR3 reads TGTGCCAGCAGTGCTAGGGGTTCGAACACTGAAGCTTTCTTT. Protein sequence: CASSARGSNTEAFF.